This section outlines one TCR beta chain sequence together with its context. This specimen belongs to a study of identical twins. This CDR3 has 14 residues. The germline V gene encodes CDR1 SQVTM and CDR2 ANQGSEA. Trimming shortened V by 4 bases and J by 8 bases, and 18 bases separated the two germline ends. TCRdb ran MiXCR on the 5' RACE reads and lists one entry per CDR3 protein. In the table there are 500,000 to 550,000 distinct CDR3 sequences, less than 25% of which are singletons. These same data were also listed under a study on T cells expressing NK-cell markers. That work contributes: A few donors' CD3+CD56-NKG2C+ cells were dominated by the same clonotypes.

This sequence joins TRBV29-1 and TRBJ2-1; D uncertain. Input material: CD4+ T cells sorted from blood. The TCR sequence derives from a woman aged 18-30 years in good health. The CDR3 DNA sequence: TGCAGCGTTGTTCGCGGTGGGGATGATCATGAGCAGTTCTTC. This sequence encodes CSVVRGGDDHEQFF.